The entry below describes one T cell receptor (beta chain). The antigen remains unidentified. The data are from a study of T cell responses to AZD1222 COVID-19 vaccine. Regarding the study as a whole: Seropositivity was recorded at baseline in only a handful of AZD1222 recipients. Nearly half of spike-specific TCRs reportedly go after variant regions that carry no mutations. Spike-specific TCR breadth and depth were elevated following two AZD1222 doses. The span of vaccine-associated CD4 TCRs extended across spike, with dominance at 160-218 and 743-854.

This CDR3 spans 16 amino acids. Here immunoSEQ multiplex PCR was the method, and the copy in TCRdb shows in-frame clones only, minus some. The profile shows under 130,000 clones, about nine tenths of them singletons. This clonotype was sampled from an adult in good health. The chain is built from TRBV21-1 and TRBJ2-2; the table's D call of TRBD1 was not tested on the DNA. TRBV21-1 counts as a pseudogene. The sample here was peripheral blood, taken on day 0 of AZD1222 vaccination. CDR3 bases: TGTGCCAGCAGCAAAGGCCCAGTTTCGAACACCGGGGAGCTGTTTTTT. Translation gives CASSKGPVSNTGELFF.